Shown below are 15 T cell receptor beta chains from a single sample sequenced in a study of control samples from healthy donors and cancer patients. Repertoires were generated with immunoSEQ multiplex PCR, while TCRdb's copy carries only in-frame clones and drops some. The repertoire consists of 150,000 to 200,000 clones, with roughly 90% occurring once and the leading ten covering 9.5% to 15%. Sequenced input: blood. The receptors originated from a young man in good health.

The rearrangement joins TRBV6-5 to TRBJ1-1; D is unresolved. Germline-derived CDR1 and CDR2 are MNHEY and SVGAGI. Trimming shortened V by 1 base and J by 11 bases, and 14 bases separated the two germline ends. There are 13 residues in the CDR3. The DNA of the CDR3 is TGTGCCAGCAGTTACTTAGCCTCTCAAAAGGCTTTCTTT. This codes for CASSYLASQKAFF.

The rearrangement links TRBV6-5 to TRBJ1-1; no reliable D call. Germline CDR1 MNHEY, CDR2 SVGAGI. Trimming left V 2 bases short and J 8 bases short, with 6 bases between. The CDR3 runs 11 residues. The CDR3 region is CASSYRGEAFF. The DNA for the CDR3 is TGTGCCAGCAGTTACCGCGGAGAAGCTTTCTTT.

This chain links TRBV11-2 with TRBJ1-1; TRBD1 aligns across 10 bases. The CDR3 has 16 amino acids. Germline trimming cut 6 bases from V and 2 bases from J; bases unmatched to any gene: 9. Germline V lookup: CDR1 SGHAT, CDR2 FQNNGV. The CDR3 loop reads CASRAGDRGGNTEAFF. CDR3 nucleotide sequence: TGTGCCAGCAGAGCCGGGGACAGGGGCGGAAACACTGAAGCTTTCTTT. The entire variable domain, with the rest obtained from reference TRBV11-2 and TRBJ1-1, is as follows: EAGVAQSPRYKIIEKRQSVAFWCNPISGHATLYWYQQILGQGPKLLIQFQNNGVVDDSQLPKDRFSAERLKGVDSTLKIQPAKLEDSAVYLCASRAGDRGGNTEAFFGQGTRLTVV.

The chain has TRBV7-3 and TRBJ2-1; TRBD2 aligns across 8 bases. Looked up from germline, CDR1 is SGHTA and CDR2 is FQGTGA. V gave up 6 bases and J gave up 6 bases; unmatched junction bases: 10. The CDR3 runs 15 residues. CDR3 DNA: TGTGCCAGCAGTAACCCAGCGGGGGTGATCAATGAGCAGTTCTTC. This sequence encodes CASSNPAGVINEQFF. Complete variable domain (other parts from reference TRBV7-3 and TRBJ2-1): GAGVSQTPSNKVTEKGKYVELRCDPISGHTALYWYRQSLGQGPEFLIYFQGTGAADDSGLPNDRFFAVRPEGSVSTLKIQRTERGDSAVYLCASSNPAGVINEQFFGPGTRLTVL.

This clone appeared once. The rearrangement links TRBV4-2 to TRBJ2-7; tentatively, D is TRBD1 (5 bases). The CDR3 has 15 residues. CDR1 is LGHNA and CDR2 is YNFKEQ in the germline V gene. The V end was cut by 0 bases, the J end by 0 bases, with 9 bases between. The CDR3 nucleotides are TGTGCCAGCAGCCAAGATCCAGGGAACTCCTACGAGCAGTACTTC. Protein: CASSQDPGNSYEQYF.

This clone was counted once. The rearrangement links TRBV19 to TRBJ2-5; D is unclear. The CDR3 totals 13 residues. Trimming shortened V by 3 bases and J by 1 base, and 6 bases separated the two germline ends. Germline V gives CDR1 LNHDA, CDR2 SQIVND (reference sequence). The CDR3 DNA reads TGTGCCAGTAGTATCAACAGCCAAGAGACCCAGTACTTC. Its protein product is CASSINSQETQYF.

The chain joins TRBV6-4 to TRBJ2-2; TRBD2 matches at 10 bases. Germline V CDR1 and CDR2: MRHNA, SNTAGT. The junction had 2 bases not matched to a gene; V was cut back by 3 bases and J by 7 bases. The CDR3 is made up of 14 amino acids. CDR3 region: CASSELAGFGELFF. The CDR3 bases are TGTGCCAGCAGTGAACTAGCGGGGTTCGGGGAGCTGTTTTTT.

V is TRBV6-2 or TRBV6-3 and J is TRBJ2-5; D not resolved. This CDR3 region has 10 residues. The V gene lost 6 bases and the J gene lost 7 bases, with 6 bases spanning the gap. Germline loops: CDR1 MNHEY, CDR2 SVGEGT. The chain's CDR3 is CASSSGTQYF. The CDR3 nucleotides read TGTGCCAGCAGCTCCGGGACCCAGTACTTC.

This chain links TRBV6-2 or TRBV6-3 with TRBJ1-5, with a weak D call TRBD1 (5 bases). V was shortened by 5 bases and J by 2 bases, with 13 bases between the two germline ends. Per the germline V gene, CDR1 is MNHEY and CDR2 is SVGEGT. This CDR3 region has 15 residues. The CDR3: CASSKVMTGNQPQHF. The CDR3 DNA sequence: TGTGCCAGCAGTAAGGTGATGACAGGCAATCAGCCCCAGCATTTT.

The chain joins TRBV28 to TRBJ2-1, with TRBD2 identical over 8 bases. This CDR3 contains 13 residues. The germline gives CDR1 MDHEN, CDR2 SYDVKM. V lost 6 bases to trimming and J lost 9 bases; unmatched junction nucleotides: 7. CDR3 DNA sequence: TGTGCCAGCAGCTCCGGGACTAGGGGTGAGCAGTTCTTC. This encodes CASSSGTRGEQFF.

This clone was counted once. The rearrangement joins TRBV19 to TRBJ2-6; D might be TRBD1 (5 bases). V lost 4 bases to trimming and J lost 0 bases, with 19 bases between them. Germline CDR1 LNHDA, CDR2 SQIVND (reference sequence). The CDR3 spans 19 residues. DNA for the CDR3: TGTGCCAGTAGTAGTACAGGCCCTCACATGTTCTCTGGGGCCAACGTCCTGACTTTC. Translating gives CASSSTGPHMFSGANVLTF.

V usage is TRBV5-5 and J usage is TRBJ1-5; no clear D gene. V lost 4 bases and J 4 bases, leaving 6 bases between the germline ends. CDR3 length: 12 residues. CDR1 and CDR2 (germline): SGHKS, YYEKEE (reference sequence). The CDR3 sequence is CASSEGNQPQHF. The CDR3 nucleotides read TGTGCCAGCAGCGAGGGAAATCAGCCCCAGCATTTT.

J is TRBJ2-1 and V is TRBV7-9; 12 nucleotides align to TRBD2. The germline V gene encodes CDR1 SEHNR and CDR2 FQNEAQ (reference sequence). The J segment lost 7 bases and the V segment lost 5 bases, leaving 9 bases of the junction unmatched. This CDR3 comprises 16 residues. Here the CDR3 DNA reads TGTGCCAGCAGCGCACGGACTAGCGGGGAGGGGAATGAGCAGTTCTTC. Amino acids: CASSARTSGEGNEQFF.

This chain uses TRBV11-2 with TRBJ1-1; 11 positions match TRBD1. CDR1 and CDR2 (germline): SGHAT, FQNNGV. The CDR3 consists of 19 residues. The trim removed 6 bases at V and 1 base at J, leaving 16 bases unmatched. The DNA of the CDR3 is TGTGCCAGCAGTCGGGTTACGGGGACAGGGGGTCCGCGGAACACTGAAGCTTTCTTT. Translating gives CASSRVTGTGGPRNTEAFF.

This clone was recorded only once. V is TRBV7-9 and J is TRBJ2-7; 9 bases fit TRBD1. CDR1 SEHNR and CDR2 FQNEAQ come from the germline V gene (reference sequence). V shed 4 bases, J shed 2 bases, and the junction held 12 bases outside the gene matches. CDR3 length: 17 residues. The chain's CDR3 is CASSSDRGQGDPYEQYF. In nucleotides, the CDR3 is TGTGCCAGCAGCTCCGACCGGGGACAGGGCGACCCCTACGAGCAGTACTTC. Together with reference TRBV7-9 and TRBJ2-7, the CDR3 gives the full variable domain: DTGVSQNPRHKITKRGQNVTFRCDPISEHNRLYWYRQTLGQGPEFLTYFQNEAQLEKSRLLSDRFSAERPKGSFSTLEIQRTEQGDSAMYLCASSSDRGQGDPYEQYFGPGTRLTVT.